The entry that follows covers one TCR beta chain sequence. This sample is part of a study of blood T cell repertoires in COVID-19. Whole-study context: Samples representing acute and convalescent COVID-19 were sourced from the United States, Italy and Spain.

Germline assignment: CDR1 SEHNR and CDR2 FQNEAQ (reference sequence). The ends were cut back, 5 bases at V and 0 bases at J, with 11 bases in the middle. The CDR3 sequence is 15 residues long. The table came from immunoSEQ multiplex PCR; TCRdb's copy has only in-frame clones and leaves some out. The sample lists a few hundred thousand clones, approximately 89% seen once, with roughly 5% in the top ten. The chain links TRBV7-9 to TRBJ1-3; no reliable D call. This TCR derives from a woman aged 35 to 49 who had recovered from COVID-19. Sequences were obtained from peripheral blood. CDR3 region: CASSPLGLSGNTIYF. As DNA, the CDR3 is TGTGCCAGCAGCCCACTGGGCCTCTCTGGAAACACCATATATTTT.